This T cell receptor beta chain was identified in a study of blood T cell repertoires in COVID-19. Across the study: Researchers got acute and convalescent COVID-19 samples from the United States, Italy and Spain.

TCRdb's table, derived via immunoSEQ multiplex PCR, lists solely in-frame clones and lacks some. The sample consists of around 190,000 clones, more than 65% of them appearing once. Germline trimming cut 0 bases from V and 11 bases from J; bases unmatched to any gene: 15. Germline V gene lookup returns CDR1 MNHNS and CDR2 SASEGT. The CDR3 has 16 amino acids. This clone was detected only once. The chain couples TRBV6-1 to TRBJ2-7, with TRBD1 matching over 8 bases. The sequencing sample was made of peripheral blood. The receptor was isolated from a human donor in a cohort sampled during active COVID-19. The CDR3 is CASSEAYSYSTGGKYF. As DNA, the CDR3 is TGTGCCAGCAGTGAAGCCTACTCTTATTCAACAGGGGGAAAGTACTTC.